This TCR beta chain was found in a study of vaccination and CD4 T cells after COVID-19. Via MiXCR, TCRdb re-called the PCR reads, giving one row per CDR3 protein. The repertoire has 20,000 to 30,000 distinct CDR3 sequences, under 65% of them found once; the top ten carry around 1%. Trimming cost V 1 base and J 4 bases; bases outside gene matches: 3. The CDR3 consists of 14 residues. Germline V gene lookup returns CDR1 LGHNA and CDR2 YSLEER. Sequencing was performed on CD4+ T cells from blood, taken before SARS-CoV-2 vaccination. The receptor was isolated from a human donor who had recovered from COVID-19. The V and J genes are TRBV4-3 and TRBJ2-5; 7 bases fit TRBD2. The CDR3 nucleotides are TGCGCCAGCAGCCAAGCGGGAGGTGGAGAGACCCAGTACTTC. Translated, it gives CASSQAGGGETQYF.